The 16 T cell receptor beta chains below were found in one sample sequenced in a study of cytomegalovirus exposure and HLA in healthy donors. With 60 Vbeta and 13 Jbeta primers, the PCR was carried out. The repertoire was sequenced with immunoSEQ multiplex PCR; TCRdb's copy has only in-frame clones and lacks some. Of tens of thousands of clones listed, roughly 71% are singletons. The sample was PBMCs. These receptors all come from a man aged 45 to 65 in good health and CMV-seropositive.

CDR3 amino acids: CASSLGTGAYNEQFF. CDR3 nucleotide sequence: TGCGCCAGCAGCTTAGGGACAGGGGCCTACAATGAGCAGTTCTTC. The chain has TRBV5-1 and TRBJ2-1; TRBD1 matches 10 bases. The CDR3 loop spans 15 amino acids. With 2 bases clipped from V and 2 bases from J, the junction kept 1 base outside the gene matches. Germline V gene lookup returns CDR1 SGHRS and CDR2 YFSETQ.

The DNA for the CDR3 is TGTGCCAGCAGTTACATAGGACAGGCGTTTACCTTC. Amino acid sequence: CASSYIGQAFTF. The V call is TRBV6-5, the J call TRBJ1-2; the match to TRBD1 covers 7 bases. Trimming cost V 2 bases and J 14 bases; bases outside gene matches: 8. From germline, CDR1 is MNHEY and CDR2 SVGAGI. This CDR3 spans 12 amino acids.

There are a few counts of this clone. The chain employs TRBV4-2 and TRBJ1-6, with a possible D match to TRBD1 (5 bases). Trimming removed 0 bases from V and 10 bases from J, with 13 bases in between. Germline values: CDR1 LGHNA, CDR2 YNFKEQ. The CDR3 spans 15 residues. In nucleotides, the CDR3 is TGTGCCAGCAGCCAAGACAGGCTTGGGGGGTCACCCCTCCACTTT. Translation: CASSQDRLGGSPLHF.

The chain combines TRBV19 with TRBJ2-2; the match to TRBD2 covers 16 bases. Trimming removed 6 bases from V and 5 bases from J; junction bases left unmatched: 0. The CDR3 contains 15 residues. CDR1 and CDR2 (germline): LNHDA, SQIVND (reference sequence). The CDR3 here is CASRGLAGGTGELFF. CDR3 sequence (DNA): TGTGCCAGTAGGGGACTAGCGGGAGGGACCGGGGAGCTGTTTTTT.

The sample holds a few counts of this clone. J is TRBJ1-5 and V is TRBV6-1; tentatively, D is TRBD1 (5 bases). This CDR3 has 13 residues. Germline V gene lookup returns CDR1 MNHNS and CDR2 SASEGT. Trimming removed 1 base at V and 7 bases at J, with 8 bases between. CDR3 loop: CASSEGRGQPQHF. The CDR3 coding sequence is TGTGCCAGCAGTGAAGGTAGGGGCCAGCCCCAGCATTTT.

This clone was counted only a few times. The chain combines TRBV15 with TRBJ1-3; D is perhaps TRBD1 (5 bases). Trimming stripped 0 bases from V and 2 bases from J, with 8 bases between. The germline V gene has CDR1 LNHNV and CDR2 YYDKDF (reference sequence). The CDR3 covers 15 residues. CDR3 nucleotide sequence: TGTGCCACCAGCAGAGATCGGGGGGCTGGAAACACCATATATTTT. Translating gives CATSRDRGAGNTIYF.

This chain connects TRBV5-1 to TRBJ2-1; 9 positions agree with TRBD2. V trimming: 4 bases; J trimming: 7 bases; junction bases outside the gene matches: 12. Germline V gene data show CDR1 as SGHRS and CDR2 as YFSETQ. This CDR3 spans 16 amino acids. The CDR3 sequence: CASSPDPAGGTNEQFF. The CDR3 nucleotides read TGCGCCAGCAGCCCGGATCCAGCGGGAGGAACGAATGAGCAGTTCTTC.

V gene TRBV10-3 combines with J gene TRBJ2-7, with TRBD1 identical over 7 bases. Trimming cost V 10 bases and J 0 bases; bases outside gene matches: 12. Germline V gene sequence: CDR1 ENHRY, CDR2 SYGVKD. The CDR3 extends over 15 amino acids. This CDR3 is CATLGRTGPSYEQYF. CDR3 coding DNA: TGTGCCACCCTCGGCAGGACAGGACCCTCCTACGAGCAGTACTTC.

This clone appeared a single time. The chain recombines TRBV18 with TRBJ1-1; a possible D gene is TRBD1 (6 bases). This CDR3 comprises 14 residues. Trimming cost V 2 bases and J 3 bases, with 10 bases left between them. Per the germline V gene, CDR1 is KGHSH and CDR2 is LQKENI. CDR3 protein: CASSPDHRDTEAFF. Here the CDR3 DNA reads TGTGCCAGCTCACCAGACCACAGGGACACTGAAGCTTTCTTT.

This clone showed up just once. The chain recombines TRBV7-2 with TRBJ2-7, with 8 positions matching TRBD1. Germline V CDR1 and CDR2: SGHTA, FQGNSA. The CDR3 extends over 14 amino acids. The V gene end was trimmed by 0 bases and the J gene end by 4 bases; junction bases not matched to a gene: 2. CDR3 DNA: TGTGCCAGCAGCTTAGCCCACAGGGGGTACGAGCAGTACTTC. Protein sequence: CASSLAHRGYEQYF.

The rearrangement links TRBV30 to TRBJ1-5; D is possibly TRBD1 (5 bases). CDR1 and CDR2 from the germline V gene are GTSNPN and SVGIG (reference sequence). The CDR3 contains 13 residues. The V end lost 3 bases, the J end lost 3 bases, and 9 bases lay between the germline ends. The CDR3 region is CAWSLGVNQPQHF. The CDR3 bases are TGTGCCTGGAGCTTAGGGGTCAATCAGCCCCAGCATTTT.

The rearrangement links TRBV5-1 to TRBJ1-1; D ambiguous. CDR3 size: 14 residues. Deletions cut 1 base from V and 1 base from J, with 8 bases between. Germline CDR1 SGHRS, CDR2 YFSETQ. The CDR3 DNA sequence: TGCGCCAGCAGCTTGCTTGCGGAGAACACTGAAGCTTTCTTT. Amino acid sequence: CASSLLAENTEAFF.

Ten or more counts support this clone. The rearrangement links TRBV4-3 to TRBJ1-5; D remains ambiguous. Per germline, CDR1 LGHNA and CDR2 YSLEER. V was clipped by 0 bases and J by 0 bases, with 6 bases between them. The CDR3 is made up of 15 amino acids. CDR3 DNA sequence: TGCGCCAGCAGCCAAGATCGGGTTAGCAATCAGCCCCAGCATTTT. The encoded protein is CASSQDRVSNQPQHF.

In DNA, the CDR3 is TGTGCCACCAGCAGAGATCGACTCGAGCAGTACTTC. Its protein product is CATSRDRLEQYF. J is TRBJ2-7 and V is TRBV15; D remains ambiguous. Germline V gene sequence: CDR1 LNHNV, CDR2 YYDKDF (reference sequence). This CDR3 is 12 amino acids long. Trimming left V 0 bases short and J 6 bases short, with 6 bases between.

This clone was detected a few times. The chain couples TRBV7-9 to TRBJ1-5; possibly TRBD1 for D (5 bases). Trimming left V 5 bases short and J 2 bases short, with 16 bases between. The CDR3 has 16 residues. Germline V gene sequence: CDR1 SEHNR, CDR2 FQNEAQ (reference sequence). The CDR3 DNA is TGTGCCAGCAGCCCCGGTGGGGGGACGCGCAATCAGCCCCAGCATTTT. Its translation is CASSPGGGTRNQPQHF.

This chain uses TRBV19 with TRBJ1-1; tentatively, D is TRBD1 (6 bases). The CDR3 is 14 residues long. V gave up 5 bases and J gave up 4 bases, with 14 bases separating them. CDR1 LNHDA and CDR2 SQIVND come from the germline V gene (reference sequence). The DNA for the CDR3 is TGTGCCAGTAGTGCCACAGGGAGAGCCACTGAAGCTTTCTTT. Protein: CASSATGRATEAFF.